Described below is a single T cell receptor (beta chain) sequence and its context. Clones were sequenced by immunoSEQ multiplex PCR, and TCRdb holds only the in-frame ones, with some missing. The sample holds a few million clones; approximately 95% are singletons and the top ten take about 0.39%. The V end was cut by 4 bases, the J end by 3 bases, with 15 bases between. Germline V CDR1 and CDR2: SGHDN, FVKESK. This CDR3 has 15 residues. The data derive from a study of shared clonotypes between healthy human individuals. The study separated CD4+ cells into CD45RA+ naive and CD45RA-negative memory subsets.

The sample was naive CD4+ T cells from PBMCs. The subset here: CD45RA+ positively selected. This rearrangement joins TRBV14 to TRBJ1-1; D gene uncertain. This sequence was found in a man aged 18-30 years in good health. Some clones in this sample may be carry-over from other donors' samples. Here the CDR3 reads CASSRWTRVDTEAFF. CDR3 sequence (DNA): TGTGCCAGCAGCCGATGGACGCGCGTGGACACTGAAGCTTTCTTT.